This T cell receptor (beta chain) was obtained from a study of CD8 T cells in ankylosing spondylitis. Study results and caveats: Seemingly distinctive of ankylosing spondylitis blood was a TCR beta motif formed by eight highly homologous variants.

CDR1 is MGHDK and CDR2 is SYGVNS in the germline V gene. The V end lost 7 bases, the J end lost 12 bases, and 13 bases lay between the germline ends. The CDR3 totals 11 residues. TCRdb re-derived calls from the 5' RACE reads in MiXCR, one entry per CDR3 protein. The repertoire holds about 540,000 distinct CDR3 sequences, more than 9.5% seen once, with over 6.5% in the top ten. This clonotype was recorded once. Its antigen is unidentified. The sequencing input was blood, either unsorted or a sorted T cell fraction (not recorded which). This TCR was recovered from a male donor with ankylosing spondylitis. The chain employs TRBV25-1 and TRBJ2-1; the D gene is possibly TRBD2 (5 bases). This CDR3 reads CASTDPRGQFF. The CDR3 coding sequence is TGTGCCAGCACCGACCCCCGGGGGCAGTTCTTC.